The sequence of this T cell receptor beta chain was determined in a study of T cells in Graves' hyperthyroidism and ophthalmopathy. About the study: Blood from the periphery was taken at initial diagnosis, before any treatment.

With respect to this clonotype: The antigen is not known.

Exclusion criteria comprised uncontrolled infection, other autoimmune disease, pregnancy or lactation. Findings of the study overall: Ophthalmopathy and stable hyperthyroidism were separated by a 13 V-J model.

RNA transcripts were the template for amplifying TCR beta CDR3 regions. With the HTBI primer set, the TCR CDR3 went through a first round of RT-PCR. TCRdb reprocessed the multiplex PCR reads with MiXCR, giving one entry per CDR3 protein. Counted here are some 360,000 distinct CDR3 sequences, about 14% occurring once; the ten biggest clones make up 8% to 13%. Sequenced input: blood. The receptor's source is a woman in her sixties with Graves' hyperthyroidism.

This CDR3 is CASSYTGQNTEAFF. The CDR3 DNA is TGTGCCAGCAGTTACACCGGACAGAACACTGAAGCTTTCTTT. The gene calls are TRBV6-5 and TRBJ1-1; TRBD1 is a possible D gene (5 bases). CDR1 is MNHEY, CDR2 SVGAGI, per germline. The CDR3 runs 14 residues. Trimming cost V 2 bases and J 1 base, with 8 bases left between them.